This T cell receptor beta chain was sequenced in a study of immune heterogeneity within non-small cell lung tumors. Study details: Squamous cell carcinomas accounted for 4 of the tumors, non-squamous carcinomas for 10, and 1 was not otherwise specified. Study observations and caveats: The study found identical dominant CDR3 beta clonotypes recurring across tumor sites within a patient, alongside site-unique high-frequency clones.

At about 600 ng per sample, bulk tumor genomic DNA provided the template. Collection of several biopsies per primary tumor, spaced far apart, took place during surgery. Samples came from untreated patients having curative surgery for newly diagnosed non-small cell lung cancer. The authors amplified TCR beta CDR3 by multiplex PCR with 32 V and 13 J primers. TCRdb re-analysed the multiplex PCR reads in MiXCR, keeping a single row per CDR3 protein. The table shows tens of thousands of distinct CDR3 sequences, with around 26% occurring only once. Points on this clonotype: Antigen specificity is unknown. A read error is possible here, since a much larger clone lies one base away.

The germline V and J ends were trimmed by 2 bases and 0 bases, with 17 bases remaining between them. Germline-derived CDR1 and CDR2 are MNHNS and SASEGT. This CDR3 region has 18 residues. The sequencing input was lung tumor tissue. The sequence came from a man between 35 and 55 years old with non-small cell lung cancer. This chain joins TRBV6-1 and TRBJ2-4; TRBD2 is a possible D gene (6 bases). CDR3 region: CASSEREGGALAKNIQYF. DNA for the CDR3: TGTGCCAGCAGTGAACGAGAGGGAGGTGCCTTAGCCAAAAACATTCAGTACTTC.